This T cell receptor beta chain is from a study of Graves' ophthalmopathy and Graves' hyperthyroidism. Findings of the study overall: In blood appeared most of the expanded thyroid clonotypes whose frequency exceeded 0.001. Discrimination between ophthalmopathy and stable hyperthyroidism by a 13-signature model showed roughly 88% sensitivity and about 80% specificity.

Ophthalmopathy not arising within 18 months of follow-up defined hyperthyroidism as stable. The CDR3 spans 10 residues. V was cut by 7 bases and J by 13 bases, with 14 bases left in between. The germline V gene encodes CDR1 MNHNS and CDR2 SASEGT. Points on this clonotype: Its antigen remains unknown.

The sequenced template was RNA, covering the TCR beta CDR3 region. Second-round multiplex PCR followed a first-round RT-PCR using HTBI primers. One entry per CDR3 protein, called by TCRdb with MiXCR from the multiplex PCR reads. The table lists fewer than 650,000 distinct CDR3 sequences, about 20% of them singletons. V gene TRBV6-1 combines with J gene TRBJ2-7, with D possibly being TRBD1 (6 bases). The TCR originated in a woman younger than 30 with stable Graves' hyperthyroidism. Some clones in this sample may be carry-over from other donors' samples. Sequenced input: peripheral blood. The CDR3 here is CASKKQGLYF. CDR3 nucleotide sequence: TGTGCCAGCAAGAAACAGGGTCTCTACTTC.